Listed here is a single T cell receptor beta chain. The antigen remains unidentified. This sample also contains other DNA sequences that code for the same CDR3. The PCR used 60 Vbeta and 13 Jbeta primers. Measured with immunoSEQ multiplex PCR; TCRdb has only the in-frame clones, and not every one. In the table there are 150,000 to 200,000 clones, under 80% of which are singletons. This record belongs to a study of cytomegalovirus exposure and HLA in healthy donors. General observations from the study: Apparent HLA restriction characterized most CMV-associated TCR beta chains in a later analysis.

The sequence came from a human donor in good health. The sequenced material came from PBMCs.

CDR3 sequence reads: CASSIGRGNEKLFF. The CDR3 DNA follows: TGTGCCAGTAGTATAGGCAGGGGAAATGAAAAACTGTTTTTT. This chain links TRBV19 with TRBJ1-4; a weak D match, TRBD1 (6 bases). The CDR3 extends over 14 amino acids. With 1 base removed from V and 5 bases from J, the gap between germline ends came to 8 bases. CDR1 LNHDA and CDR2 SQIVND come from the germline V gene (reference sequence).